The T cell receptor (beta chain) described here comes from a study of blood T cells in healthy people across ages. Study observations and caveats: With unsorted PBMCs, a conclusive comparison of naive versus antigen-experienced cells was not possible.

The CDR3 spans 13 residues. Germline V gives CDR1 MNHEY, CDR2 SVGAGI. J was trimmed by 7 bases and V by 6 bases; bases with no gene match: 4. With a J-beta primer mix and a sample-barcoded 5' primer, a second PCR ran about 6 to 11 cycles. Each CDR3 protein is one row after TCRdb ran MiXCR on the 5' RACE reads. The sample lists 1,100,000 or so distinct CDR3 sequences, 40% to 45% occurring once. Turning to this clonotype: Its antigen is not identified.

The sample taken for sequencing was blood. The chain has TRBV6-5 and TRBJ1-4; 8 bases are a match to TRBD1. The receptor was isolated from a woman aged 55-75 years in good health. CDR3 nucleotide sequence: TGTGCCAGCAGCAGGACAGGGCCTGAAAAACTGTTTTTT. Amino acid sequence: CASSRTGPEKLFF.